Below are 16 T cell receptor beta chains sequenced from a single sample in a study of T cell changes during pregnancy in multiple sclerosis. Assay used: immunoSEQ multiplex PCR; TCRdb lists only in-frame clones, some missing. The profile shows approximately 47,000 clones, 70% to 90% of them singletons. The sequences come from peripheral blood, collected in the first trimester of pregnancy. The receptors originated from a female donor with multiple sclerosis, enrolled in a pregnancy study.

V is TRBV11-2 and J is TRBJ2-1, with D possibly being TRBD2 (5 bases). Looked up from germline, CDR1 is SGHAT and CDR2 is FQNNGV. The CDR3 is 15 residues long. V shed 2 bases and J shed 1 base, with 9 bases lying between them. CDR3 region: CASSLFGGSYNEQFF. The CDR3 nucleotides read TGTGCCAGCAGCTTATTCGGCGGGTCCTACAATGAGCAGTTCTTC.

This chain uses TRBV5-4 with TRBJ2-7, with D perhaps matching TRBD1 (6 bases). The CDR3 contains 13 residues. The germline gives CDR1 SGHNT, CDR2 YYREEE (reference sequence). V dropped 0 bases and J dropped 7 bases, with 11 bases sitting between them. The CDR3 loop reads CASSLEGDREQYF. CDR3 nucleotides: TGTGCCAGCAGCTTGGAGGGGGATAGGGAGCAGTACTTC. The full variable domain, rest sourced from reference TRBV5-4 and TRBJ2-7, is ETGVTQSPTHLIKTRGQQVTLRCSSQSGHNTVSWYQQALGQGPQFIFQYYREEENGRGNFPPRFSGLQFPNYSSELNVNALELDDSALYLCASSLEGDREQYFGPGTRLTVT.

The chain uses TRBV11-3 and TRBJ2-3; D possibly corresponds to TRBD2 (5 bases). CDR1 is SGHNT and CDR2 is YENEEA in the germline V gene. V shed 1 base and J shed 0 bases, with 5 bases lying between them. The CDR3 has 14 amino acids. The CDR3 sequence: CASSLGTSTDTQYF. The CDR3 DNA follows: TGTGCCAGCAGCTTAGGGACTAGCACAGATACGCAGTATTTT.

V gene TRBV4-3 combines with J gene TRBJ2-3, with 8 positions matching TRBD2. This CDR3 has 17 amino acids. Germline CDR1 and CDR2: LGHNA and YSLEER. V gave up 1 base and J gave up 4 bases; unmatched junction bases: 10. In DNA form, the CDR3 reads TGCGCCAGCAGCCAAGCCCATCCGGGACTAGAGGCAGATACGCAGTATTTT. Translation: CASSQAHPGLEADTQYF.

The rearrangement links TRBV19 to TRBJ2-3; TRBD1 matches 9 bases. The CDR3 loop spans 17 amino acids. Germline lookup yields CDR1 LNHDA and CDR2 SQIVND (reference sequence). J lost 3 bases, V lost 6 bases, and 13 bases had no gene match. CDR3 nucleotides: TGTGCCAGTAGCAACGGACAGGGGCCTGGTTGGACAGATACGCAGTATTTT. It translates to CASSNGQGPGWTDTQYF.

The rearrangement links TRBV29-1 to TRBJ1-1, with a possible D match to TRBD1 (5 bases). The CDR3 spans 10 residues. Trimming took off 6 bases at V and 7 bases at J, with 9 bases between the two ends. Germline loops: CDR1 SQVTM, CDR2 ANQGSEA. CDR3: CSVTRDEAFF. The CDR3 DNA sequence: TGCAGCGTCACCAGGGATGAAGCTTTCTTT.

The chain has TRBV28 and TRBJ1-4; D gene unclear. Trimming cost V 2 bases and J 15 bases, with 19 bases left between them. Germline CDR1 and CDR2: MDHEN and SYDVKM. The CDR3 runs 14 residues. CDR3 coding DNA: TGTGCCAGCAGTTTAACGGTCCCCCACCAGGTCGTGTTTTTT. Amino acids: CASSLTVPHQVVFF.

The chain combines TRBV5-1 with TRBJ1-6, with no clear D. The CDR3 loop spans 15 amino acids. In germline, CDR1 is SGHRS, CDR2 YFSETQ. V lost 0 bases to trimming and J lost 1 base, with 5 bases between them. The CDR3 sequence is CASSLEASYNSPLHF. For the CDR3, the DNA is TGCGCCAGCAGCTTGGAAGCTTCCTATAATTCACCCCTCCACTTT.

The genes are TRBV7-9 and TRBJ2-3; D gene unclear. CDR1 SEHNR and CDR2 FQNEAQ come from the germline V gene (reference sequence). The CDR3 is 12 amino acids. Trimming left V 5 bases short and J 4 bases short, with 7 bases between. This CDR3 reads CASSQLPDTQYF. CDR3 in DNA: TGTGCCAGCAGCCAACTACCAGATACGCAGTATTTT. The entire variable domain, with the rest obtained from reference TRBV7-9 and TRBJ2-3, is as follows: DTGVSQNPRHKITKRGQNVTFRCDPISEHNRLYWYRQTLGQGPEFLTYFQNEAQLEKSRLLSDRFSAERPKGSFSTLEIQRTEQGDSAMYLCASSQLPDTQYFGPGTRLTVL.

The chain is built from TRBV5-4 and TRBJ2-1; the match to TRBD2 covers 7 bases. The V segment lost 3 bases and the J segment 3 bases; nucleotides outside the gene matches: 6. The CDR3 is made up of 15 amino acids. Germline loops: CDR1 SGHNT, CDR2 YYREEE (reference sequence). The CDR3: CASSWERGNYNEQFF. The CDR3 nucleotides read TGTGCCAGCAGCTGGGAGCGGGGCAACTACAATGAGCAGTTCTTC.

The chain has TRBV19 and TRBJ2-5; possibly TRBD1 for D (6 bases). Germline values: CDR1 LNHDA, CDR2 SQIVND (reference sequence). Trimming removed 5 bases from V and 5 bases from J, with 18 bases in between. CDR3 size: 15 residues. CDR3 nucleotides: TGTGCCAGTAGTCCCATGGGCAGGGGCTGGGAGACCCAGTACTTC. Its translation is CASSPMGRGWETQYF.

The chain links TRBV7-9 to TRBJ2-7, with 8 positions matching TRBD1. The CDR3 contains 15 residues. Germline loops: CDR1 SEHNR, CDR2 FQNEAQ (reference sequence). V shed 5 bases, J shed 9 bases, and the junction held 15 bases outside the gene matches. The CDR3 loop reads CASSPAGTGPLGQYF. In DNA form, the CDR3 reads TGTGCCAGCAGCCCGGCCGGGACAGGACCTCTTGGGCAGTACTTC.

The V gene is TRBV7-9, the J gene TRBJ2-7; D remains ambiguous. CDR1 and CDR2 (germline): SEHNR, FQNEAQ (reference sequence). This CDR3 has 16 residues. V was clipped by 5 bases and J by 0 bases, with 17 bases between them. CDR3 amino acids: CASSQQTAASSYEQYF. The CDR3 region has the DNA TGTGCCAGCAGCCAACAGACGGCCGCCAGCTCCTACGAGCAGTACTTC.

V usage is TRBV13 and J usage is TRBJ2-5, with 8 bases fitting TRBD2. The ends lost 3 bases at V and 5 bases at J; junction bases unmatched: 5. Germline assignment: CDR1 PRHDT and CDR2 FYEKMQ (reference sequence). The CDR3 loop spans 14 amino acids. The CDR3 DNA is TGTGCCAGCAGCTTCCGGACGGGAGGGGAGACCCAGTACTTC. This translates into CASSFRTGGETQYF.

The CDR3 region has the DNA TGTGCCAGCAGTGAAGTCAGGGGGATGAACACTGAAGCTTTCTTT. This translates into CASSEVRGMNTEAFF. The rearrangement uses TRBV2 and TRBJ1-1, with TRBD1 matching over 7 bases. This CDR3 spans 15 amino acids. The germline CDR1 and CDR2 sequences are SNHLY and FYNNEI. Trimming removed 1 base from V and 0 bases from J; junction bases left unmatched: 2.

This clone was seen once. V usage is TRBV7-2 and J usage is TRBJ2-1; 13 bases line up with TRBD2. Germline V gives CDR1 SGHTA, CDR2 FQGNSA. CDR3 length: 16 residues. After removal of 1 base from V and 7 bases from J, the junction contained 4 bases not matched to a gene. The CDR3 region has the DNA TGTGCCAGCAGCTTAGTGGGGACTAGCGGGGAGAATGAGCAGTTCTTC. Protein: CASSLVGTSGENEQFF.